Following are 10 T cell receptor beta chains from one sample sequenced in a study of glioma-infiltrating T cells after dendritic cell vaccination. The repertoire was sequenced with immunoSEQ multiplex PCR; TCRdb's copy has only in-frame clones and lacks some. The sample contains about 92,000 clones, 85% to 90% of which appear only once. The sample in question was blood, obtained before dendritic cell vaccination. The receptors originated from a human donor with glioblastoma.

V usage is TRBV27 and J usage is TRBJ1-5, with no clear D. V gave up 2 bases and J gave up 6 bases, with 11 bases separating them. The CDR3 runs 14 residues. Germline assignment: CDR1 MNHEY and CDR2 SMNVEV (reference sequence). The CDR3, as DNA: TGTGCCAGCAGTTTAGAGGGAGGGCTTCAGCCCCAGCATTTT. Translated, it gives CASSLEGGLQPQHF.

The chain uses TRBV18 and TRBJ2-3; perhaps TRBD1 as D (5 bases). Germline lookup yields CDR1 KGHSH and CDR2 LQKENI. The CDR3 covers 16 residues. V was clipped by 3 bases and J by 1 base, with 14 bases between them. Written as DNA, the CDR3 is TGTGCCAGCTCACCGGAATCAGGGTTCGGCACAGATACGCAGTATTTT. This translates into CASSPESGFGTDTQYF. Full variable domain (outside the CDR3, taken from reference TRBV18 and TRBJ2-3): NAGVMQNPRHLVRRRGQEARLRCSPMKGHSHVYWYRQLPEEGLKFMVYLQKENIIDESGMPKERFSAEFPKEGPSILRIQQVVRGDSAAYFCASSPESGFGTDTQYFGPGTRLTVL.

This rearrangement joins TRBV29-1 to TRBJ2-7, with TRBD2 as a possible D gene (6 bases). CDR3 length equals 12 residues. The germline V gene has CDR1 SQVTM and CDR2 ANQGSEA. Trimming removed 6 bases from V and 4 bases from J, with 13 bases in between. The CDR3 DNA sequence: TGCAGCGTGAAGGGACTTCGTTACGAGCAGTACTTC. Its translation is CSVKGLRYEQYF.

This clone appeared a single time. The V and J genes are TRBV19 and TRBJ1-5, with TRBD1 as a possible D gene (5 bases). V lost 2 bases and J 6 bases, leaving 17 bases between the germline ends. Germline V gene lookup returns CDR1 LNHDA and CDR2 SQIVND (reference sequence). The CDR3 loop spans 16 amino acids. In DNA form, the CDR3 reads TGTGCCAGTAGTATATGGTGGGGGGAAGTCAGTCAGCCCCAGCATTTT. It is translated as CASSIWWGEVSQPQHF.

The rearrangement joins TRBV7-2 to TRBJ2-3; 10 bases fit TRBD2. The CDR3 spans 17 residues. J gave up 3 bases and V 3 bases, and 9 bases lay outside the gene matches. Germline values: CDR1 SGHTA, CDR2 FQGNSA. CDR3 nucleotides: TGTGCCAGCAGCTTGCTAGCGGGAGTTAGGAGTACAGATACGCAGTATTTT. It specifies CASSLLAGVRSTDTQYF.

V gene TRBV5-4 combines with J gene TRBJ2-7; the D gene is possibly TRBD2 (5 bases). The CDR3 covers 14 residues. Germline CDR1 reads SGHNT; CDR2 reads YYREEE (reference sequence). Trimming took off 4 bases at V and 0 bases at J, with 11 bases between the two ends. In DNA form, the CDR3 reads TGTGCCAGCAGCCCCTCGGGGAGCTCCTACGAGCAGTACTTC. It yields the protein CASSPSGSSYEQYF.

V usage is TRBV25-1 and J usage is TRBJ2-3, with 9 bases lining up with TRBD2. Germline V gene sequence: CDR1 MGHDK, CDR2 SYGVNS. Trimming removed 0 bases from V and 3 bases from J; junction bases left unmatched: 10. The CDR3 runs to 18 residues. The CDR3 nucleotides read TGTGCCAGCAGTGAATATTTTGCGGGGGGGCATGGAACAGATACGCAGTATTTT. Its translation: CASSEYFAGGHGTDTQYF.

The count of this clone is one. This chain uses TRBV28 with TRBJ2-1; D remains unclear. V lost 4 bases to trimming and J lost 0 bases, with 13 bases between them. The length of the CDR3 is 16 residues. Germline values: CDR1 MDHEN, CDR2 SYDVKM. The CDR3 is CASSSDTYLSYNEQFF. The CDR3 DNA follows: TGTGCCAGCAGTTCAGACACGTACCTCTCCTACAATGAGCAGTTCTTC.

Only one count was recorded for this clone. The rearrangement uses TRBV28 and TRBJ1-1, with D possibly TRBD1 on 6 matching bases. CDR3 length: 18 amino acids. Trimming shortened V by 3 bases and J by 1 base, and 21 bases separated the two germline ends. Germline V CDR1 and CDR2: MDHEN, SYDVKM. CDR3 DNA sequence: TGTGCCAGCAGTTTGTTATTGAGGGACACGGGAGGGAACACTGAAGCTTTCTTT. Translation: CASSLLLRDTGGNTEAFF.

This chain uses TRBV14 with TRBJ2-7; 10 bases line up with TRBD2. The trim removed 1 base at V and 1 base at J, leaving 1 base unmatched. The CDR3 runs 15 residues. Per the germline V gene, CDR1 is SGHDN and CDR2 is FVKESK. The DNA of the CDR3 is TGTGCCAGCAGCCAAGGACTAGCGGGTTCCTACGAGCAGTACTTC. Its translation is CASSQGLAGSYEQYF.